This paragraph reports one TCR beta chain. As yet, its antigen is unknown. The protocol was immunoSEQ multiplex PCR, while the TCRdb copy is restricted to in-frame clones and leaves out a portion. The sample has fewer than 500,000 clones, about 92% seen once. This entry is derived from a study of Ad26.COV2.S vaccination and SARS-CoV-2 variants. Study-wide results and caveats: A substantial breadth of spike-specific CD8+ and CD4+ T cell responses after vaccination has been reported. Placebo recipients showed lower spike-specific TCR breadth than vaccinees.

The V gene's germline CDR1 is LGHNA and CDR2 YNFKEQ. CDR3 length: 14 amino acids. Trimming cost V 1 base and J 2 bases, with 6 bases left between them. Treatment here: approximately 18 received Ad26.COV2.S at low or high dose, single or two shots; 5 received placebo; per-sample allocation not given. The study sampled participants on day 63 after the first vaccine or placebo injection. Within Boston, the person who donated was an adult of 18-55 years. The source is a person aged 18 to 59 who received the Ad26.COV2.S COVID-19 vaccine or a placebo. The sequencing here drew on peripheral blood, taken in a trial of Ad26.COV2.S vaccine versus placebo. This chain links TRBV4-2 with TRBJ2-1; D gene ambiguous. The DNA for the CDR3 is TGTGCCAGCAGCCAAGGCCTTGCCTACAATGAGCAGTTCTTC. The encoded protein is CASSQGLAYNEQFF.